Here is one T cell receptor (beta chain) with its context. The antigen is not known. The sample originates from a study of a mutant IDH1 vaccine in newly diagnosed glioma. About the study: Vaccines began 4-6 weeks after radiotherapy alone, or with temozolomide cycles.

The time point was: week 47, end of study. Vaccinated patients received 300 ug of mutant IDH1 20-mer peptide per dose, with topical imiquimod. Each of the donors came in with new WHO grade 3 or 4 astrocytomas that were IDH1-mutant and ATRX-lost. Sequencing used immunoSEQ multiplex PCR; TCRdb keeps in-frame clones, though not all of them. The sample records fewer than 55,000 clones, almost 65% being singletons. Here the sequenced sample was peripheral blood mononuclear cells (PBMCs), taken from a glioma patient whose treatment included an IDH1 peptide vaccine. This clonotype originated in a man in his forties with glioma. Some clones in this sample may be carry-over from other donors' samples.

The CDR3 loop is CASSHPYGGGLPGELFF. DNA for the CDR3: TGCGCCAGCAGCCACCCATACGGGGGGGGCCTCCCCGGGGAGCTGTTTTTT. This chain connects TRBV4-1 to TRBJ2-2; 8 bases fit TRBD2. With 3 bases clipped from V and 6 bases from J, the junction kept 12 bases outside the gene matches. This CDR3 has 17 residues. CDR1 and CDR2 from the germline V gene are MGHRA and YSYEKL.